This is a list of T cell receptor beta chains from one sample in a study of T cell responses to AZD1222 COVID-19 vaccine. Generated by immunoSEQ multiplex PCR, the TCRdb table keeps only in-frame clones and is missing some. The sample lists approximately 96,000 clones, 85% to 90% occurring once. Sequenced here: peripheral blood, sampled 28 days after the second AZD1222 dose. The receptors were sampled from an adult who received the AZD1222 COVID-19 vaccine. CDR3s include the opening cysteine and the closing phenylalanine or tryptophan. The D gene is left open where the match is weak. Rows may omit the clone size; those that give it use once, few, many or a size class.

cdr3_nt cdr3_aa j_call clone_size v_call d_call
TGTGCCAGCAGCCCCCAGGGGGGCGGTCGCACAGATACGCAGTATTTT CASSPQGGGRTDTQYF TRBJ2-3 . TRBV7-3 .
TGTGCCAGCAGTTTAATGAGCTACGAGCAGTACTTC CASSLMSYEQYF TRBJ2-7 . TRBV28 .
TGTGCCAGCAGCCACACAGCCGGGACAGCCTTTAATTCACCCCTCCACTTT CASSHTAGTAFNSPLHF TRBJ1-6 . TRBV3-1/TRBV3-2 TRBD1
TGTGCCAGCAGTCCGGGACAGCTTCTTAACTATGGCTACACCTTC CASSPGQLLNYGYTF TRBJ1-2 once TRBV5-4 TRBD1
TGTGCCAGTAGTACTCAGGGGGGCCTCGGAAAACTGTTTTTT CASSTQGGLGKLFF TRBJ1-4 . TRBV19 TRBD1
TGCAGCGTGACCACCCAGGACACCATCGGCGCGGATACGCAGTATTTT CSVTTQDTIGADTQYF TRBJ2-3 . TRBV29-1 .
TGTGCCAGCAGGGCAAATCCAGATACGCAGTATTTT CASRANPDTQYF TRBJ2-3 . TRBV21-1 .
TGCACCAGCAGCCAAGAGGCTAGCGGGTACAATGAGCAGTTCTTC CTSSQEASGYNEQFF TRBJ2-1 . TRBV1 .
TGTGCCAGCAGCTTAGTTAGGGACACTGAAGCTTTCTTT CASSLVRDTEAFF TRBJ1-1 once TRBV11-2 .
TGTGCCAGCAGCCAAGCGCCAGGGGGGACCTCTTCTGGAAACACCATATATTTT CASSQAPGGTSSGNTIYF TRBJ1-3 . TRBV3-1/TRBV3-2 TRBD1
TGTGCCACCCGACTAGCCCCCACAGATACGCAGTATTTT CATRLAPTDTQYF TRBJ2-3 . TRBV19 TRBD2
TGTGCCAGCAGCCGAGGGTGGACTAATGAAAAACTGTTTTTT CASSRGWTNEKLFF TRBJ1-4 . TRBV6-5 .
TGCAGCGTTGAGGCGGGGGTAGGAAGGGTGGGCTACACCTTC CSVEAGVGRVGYTF TRBJ1-2 . TRBV29-1 .
TGTGCCAGCAGCGTTTCGGGACAATCTCTGAATGAAAAACTGTTTTTT CASSVSGQSLNEKLFF TRBJ1-4 . TRBV9 .
TGTGCCACCCGGGGGGCAGAATACAATGAGCAGTTCTTC CATRGAEYNEQFF TRBJ2-1 few TRBV5-5 .
TGTGCCAGCAGCCGGGGACAGGGAGTCGACCCGTACTTC CASSRGQGVDPYF TRBJ2-7 . TRBV5-6 TRBD1
TGTGCCAGCAGTGAGGACAGGGGCTACTATGGCTACACCTTC CASSEDRGYYGYTF TRBJ1-2 once TRBV6-1 TRBD1
TGTGCCAGCAGCCCCCTACTAGGGATCACAGATACGCAGTATTTT CASSPLLGITDTQYF TRBJ2-3 . TRBV7-3 .
TGTGCCAGCAGTTTTGGACAGGGAAGCAATCAGCCCCAGCATTTT CASSFGQGSNQPQHF TRBJ1-5 . TRBV6-6 TRBD1
TGTGCCAGCAGTGCGGCAGCCTACTATGGCTACACCTTC CASSAAAYYGYTF TRBJ1-2 . TRBV2 .
TGTGCCAGCAGTGACTCTGGCAACTCCTACGAGCAGTACTTC CASSDSGNSYEQYF TRBJ2-7 . TRBV6-4 .
TGTGCCAGTAGTATATGGGGGAACATTCAGTACTTC CASSIWGNIQYF TRBJ2-4 . TRBV19 .
TGCGCCAGCAGCCAAGGGGGACTTCCACGAAGCTCCTACGAGCAGTACTTC CASSQGGLPRSSYEQYF TRBJ2-7 . TRBV4-1 .
TGCAGCGTTGAGACTCGGATGGGCTCAGATACGCAGTATTTT CSVETRMGSDTQYF TRBJ2-3 . TRBV29-1 .
TGTGCCAGCAGTACGGGGGCCCTCGGGTACGAGCAGTACTTC CASSTGALGYEQYF TRBJ2-7 . TRBV28 .
TGTGCCAGCAAAGGCCTAAACTATGGCTACACCTTC CASKGLNYGYTF TRBJ1-2 few TRBV9 .
TGTGCCAGCAGTTCGAACAGGGGTGTCGGTCAGCCCCAGCATTTT CASSSNRGVGQPQHF TRBJ1-5 . TRBV6-5 TRBD1
TGTGCCAGCAGTTACGGGACTAGCGGGGACACAGATACGCAGTATTTT CASSYGTSGDTDTQYF TRBJ2-3 . TRBV6-5 TRBD2
TGTGCCAGTAGTATACGGGGAGACCAGCCCCAGCATTTT CASSIRGDQPQHF TRBJ1-5 . TRBV19 .
TGTGCCAGCAGTCAGGGGGCAGGCACTGAAGCTTTCTTT CASSQGAGTEAFF TRBJ1-1 . TRBV6-4 TRBD1
TGCAGCGTGGCAGAAGGTGCCAGTGGTAACAATCAGCCCCAGCATTTT CSVAEGASGNNQPQHF TRBJ1-5 . TRBV29-1 .